The 13 T cell receptor beta chains below come from one sample, sequenced in a study of T cells in Graves' hyperthyroidism and ophthalmopathy. It was RNA transcripts that yielded the amplified TCR beta CDR3 regions. RT-PCR in the first round (using the HTBI primer set) targeted the TCR CDR3. MiXCR, applied by TCRdb to the multiplex PCR reads, yields one record per CDR3 protein. The sample gives around 350,000 distinct CDR3 sequences, about 18% of which show up once; about 3.7% is in the top ten. The specimen sequenced was blood. The receptors come from a woman aged 18 to 35 with Graves' hyperthyroidism.

This clonotype has at least ten counts. The V gene is TRBV5-1, the J gene TRBJ1-2; 11 bases agree with TRBD1. V dropped 4 bases and J dropped 6; count of bases not matched to a gene: 8. Looked up from germline, CDR1 is SGHRS and CDR2 is YFSETQ. The CDR3 totals 15 residues. The CDR3 is CASSPGQGALDGYTF. The CDR3 DNA is TGCGCCAGCAGCCCAGGACAGGGGGCTCTAGATGGCTACACCTTC.

In its sample, this clonotype was seen many times. The CDR3 bases are TGTGCCAGCAGTTTCCTCGGGGGTGAAGCTTTCTTT. This sequence encodes CASSFLGGEAFF. The J gene is TRBJ1-1, the V gene TRBV12-3 or TRBV12-4, with D possibly TRBD1 on 5 matching bases. Trimming took 3 bases from V and 7 from J, leaving 9 bases between them. The CDR3 has 12 residues.

This clonotype was seen repeatedly, ten times or more. The V and J genes are TRBV12-3 or TRBV12-4 and TRBJ1-1, with a weak D call TRBD1 (6 bases). V was trimmed by 3 bases and J by 6 bases, leaving 17 bases between them. The CDR3 loop spans 15 amino acids. The CDR3, as DNA: TGTGCCAGCAGTTTGGCCGGCAGGGGAAACTCTGAAGCTTTCTTT. Translation gives CASSLAGRGNSEAFF.

The table lists this clonotype with many counts. The J gene is TRBJ1-1, the V gene TRBV2, with D tentatively TRBD1 (6 bases). The germline V and J ends were trimmed by 4 bases and 0 bases, with 15 bases remaining between them. Germline loops: CDR1 SNHLY, CDR2 FYNNEI. The CDR3 has 16 residues. This CDR3 reads CASSGSRGGMNTEAFF. CDR3 coding DNA: TGTGCCAGCAGTGGAAGCAGGGGAGGCATGAACACTGAAGCTTTCTTT.

This clonotype turned up a few times. The chain carries TRBV27 and TRBJ2-7; 8 nucleotides align to TRBD1. V lost 5 bases and J lost 3; bases outside the gene matches: 6. This CDR3 is 14 amino acids long. Germline CDR1 and CDR2: MNHEY and SMNVEV (reference sequence). Here the CDR3 reads CASSGGQALYEQYF. In DNA, the CDR3 is TGTGCCAGCAGTGGGGGACAGGCCCTCTACGAGCAGTACTTC.

This clonotype showed up just a few times. V and J are TRBV19 and TRBJ1-1; maybe TRBD1 (6 bases). The CDR3 is 17 amino acids. Trimming cost V 5 bases and J 0 bases, with 19 bases left between them. Germline CDR1 LNHDA, CDR2 SQIVND (reference sequence). CDR3: CASSLRPGTRLNTEAFF. DNA of the CDR3: TGTGCCAGTAGTCTCCGTCCCGGGACAAGATTGAACACTGAAGCTTTCTTT.

The sample holds many counts of this clonotype. This chain uses TRBV15 with TRBJ2-7, with D tentatively TRBD1 or TRBD2 (5 bases each). Germline CDR1 LNHNV, CDR2 YYDKDF (reference sequence). The CDR3 is 16 residues long. V lost 1 base to trimming and J lost 2 bases, with 15 bases between them. DNA of the CDR3: TGTGCCACCAGCAGAGGAGGGGCCCTGACCCCCTACGAGCAGTACTTC. Protein product: CATSRGGALTPYEQYF.

This clonotype was counted ten times or more. This chain connects TRBV7-6 to TRBJ2-7, with D unclear. V lost 2 bases and J lost 0, with 11 bases in between. This CDR3 is 15 amino acids long. Germline values: CDR1 SGHVS, CDR2 FNYEAQ. This CDR3 reads CASSLTDSVSYEQYF. In DNA form, the CDR3 reads TGTGCCAGCAGCTTAACCGACTCCGTCTCCTACGAGCAGTACTTC.

The V call is TRBV6-1, the J call TRBJ1-6; TRBD1 agrees at 10 bases. The ends lost 4 bases at V and 4 bases at J; junction bases unmatched: 1. Germline loops: CDR1 MNHNS, CDR2 SASEGT. CDR3 length: 15 amino acids. The CDR3 bases are TGTGCCAGCAGTGTGGGACAGGGGTATAATTCACCCCTCCACTTT. It encodes CASSVGQGYNSPLHF.

The table lists this clonotype with many counts. V is TRBV10-1 and J is TRBJ2-7, with 16 positions matching TRBD2. CDR1 and CDR2 from the germline V gene are WNHNN and SYGVQD (reference sequence). After removal of 0 bases from V and 2 bases from J, the junction contained 4 bases not matched to a gene. CDR3 length equals 18 residues. CDR3 coding DNA: TGCGCCAGCAGTGAGTCCCCGGGACTAGCGGGGGGGACCTACGAGCAGTACTTC. It codes for CASSESPGLAGGTYEQYF.

This clonotype came up once. V gene TRBV20-1 combines with J gene TRBJ1-2; a possible D gene is TRBD1 (5 bases). Deletions cut 7 bases from V and 6 bases from J, with 18 bases between. Germline CDR1 reads DFQATT; CDR2 reads SNEGSKA (reference sequence). The CDR3 runs 13 residues. CDR3 nucleotides: TGCAGTGTTGCGACAGCCGACATCGATGGCTACACCTTC. Protein product: CSVATADIDGYTF.

The chain joins TRBV10-3 to TRBJ2-2; D tentatively fits TRBD1 or TRBD2 (5 bases each). Germline V CDR1 and CDR2: ENHRY, SYGVKD. Trimming stripped 11 bases from V and 0 bases from J, with 13 bases between. The CDR3 runs 14 residues. The chain's CDR3 is CAATWGSNTGELFF. As DNA, the CDR3 is TGTGCCGCCACATGGGGGTCGAACACCGGGGAGCTGTTTTTT.

The genes are TRBV20-1 and TRBJ2-7; D could derive from TRBD1 or TRBD2 (6 bases each). Looked up from germline, CDR1 is DFQATT and CDR2 is SNEGSKA (reference sequence). Trimming pared 5 bases from V and 0 bases from J, leaving 20 bases between. CDR3 size: 16 residues. The CDR3 protein is CSAPAWGASSSYEQYF. CDR3 DNA sequence: TGCAGTGCTCCCGCATGGGGGGCTTCGAGCTCCTACGAGCAGTACTTC.